This record concerns one TCR beta chain sequence. Its antigen is as yet unknown. These data come from a study of cytomegalovirus exposure and HLA in healthy donors. The study, taken as a whole, reports: Among TCR beta chains, those listed as cytomegalovirus-associated numbered under 200.

The J segment lost 4 bases and the V segment lost 7 bases, leaving 5 bases of the junction unmatched. The CDR3 sequence is 12 residues long. Germline loops: CDR1 SQVTM, CDR2 ANQGSEA. The data were produced by immunoSEQ multiplex PCR, yet TCRdb's version contains in-frame clones alone and is incomplete. The top ten hold more than 8.5% of the sample, which has 150,000 to 200,000 clones, roughly 83% seen once. V is TRBV29-1 and J is TRBJ1-1; 8 positions agree with TRBD1. The origin of this receptor is a man aged 30-40 years in good health and CMV-seropositive. The sequenced sample was PBMCs. DNA of the CDR3: TGCAGCGCAAACAGGGGGGGCACTGAAGCTTTCTTT. Translated, it gives CSANRGGTEAFF.